The clone carrying this T cell receptor beta chain has a handful of counts. This entry belongs to a study of T-cell reconstitution after alpha-beta-depleted transplantation in children. Preparation of the TCRbeta library involved a method that used unique molecular identifiers. TCRdb passed the PCR reads through MiXCR, listing each CDR3 protein once. The sample yields about 140,000 distinct CDR3 sequences, more than 8% seen once. Source: PBMCs, mostly from graft donor cells, taken 180 days after TCRalphabeta/CD19-depleted stem cell transplant. The sequence was obtained from a female patient younger than 10 who had a stem cell transplant for congenital amegakaryocytic thrombocytopenia, so the T cells may come from the graft donor.

In nucleotides, the CDR3 is TGTGCCAGCAGTTTGGGAGGGGCTGGTGGAAACACCATATATTTT. It codes for CASSLGGAGGNTIYF. The chain combines TRBV28 with TRBJ1-3; perhaps TRBD1 as D (5 bases). CDR1 and CDR2 from the germline V gene are MDHEN and SYDVKM. The CDR3 covers 15 residues. V lost 3 bases and J 3 bases, leaving 12 bases between the germline ends.